This T cell receptor beta chain was observed in a study of T cells after yellow fever vaccination. Findings of the study overall: Although most clonotypes did not, a small share appeared in both CD4 and CD8 compartments.

TCRdb re-called the 5' RACE reads with MiXCR, one entry per CDR3 protein. The table includes hundreds of thousands of distinct CDR3 sequences, roughly 14% detected once. In its sample, this clonotype was seen a few times. Its antigen is still unknown. This CDR3 is built from 12 residues. V was clipped by 4 bases and J by 6 bases, with 8 bases between them. Germline values: CDR1 SGDLS, CDR2 YYNGEE. Sequencing used PBMCs, obtained on the day of the yellow fever booster vaccination. The chain uses TRBV9 and TRBJ2-1; D unclear. This receptor was taken from a man younger than 45 who received the YFV17D yellow fever vaccine. The CDR3 nucleotides are TGTGCCAGCAGCTCACAGCTCAATGAGCAGTTCTTC. Amino acid sequence: CASSSQLNEQFF.